What follows are 24 T cell receptor beta chains derived from one specimen sequenced in a study of blood T cell repertoires in COVID-19. The assay was immunoSEQ multiplex PCR, and TCRdb's table has in-frame clones only and misses some. This table holds about 85,000 clones, 89% found once. Sequenced sample: peripheral blood. The receptors derive from a man between 45 and 60 years old with acute or convalescent COVID-19.

This clone was detected only once. The V gene is TRBV19, the J gene TRBJ1-6; D is undetermined. The germline V and J ends were trimmed by 7 bases and 7 bases, with 23 bases remaining between them. CDR3 length equals 17 residues. CDR1 and CDR2 (germline): LNHDA, SQIVND (reference sequence). CDR3 sequence reads: CASTGLGIATENSPLHF. The CDR3 DNA reads as TGTGCCAGTACCGGACTGGGAATTGCAACGGAGAATTCACCCCTCCACTTT.

The genes are TRBV6-6 and TRBJ2-3, with D possibly being TRBD2 (6 bases). The CDR3 loop spans 14 amino acids. Germline CDR1 is MNHNY and CDR2 is SVGAGI (reference sequence). V was cut by 5 bases and J by 2 bases, with 11 bases left in between. The CDR3 region is CASSPGGITDTQYF. The CDR3 coding sequence is TGTGCCAGCAGTCCCGGCGGGATCACAGATACGCAGTATTTT.

The chain joins TRBV28 to TRBJ2-2, with D perhaps TRBD1 (6 bases). Trimming removed 7 bases at V and 0 bases at J, with 12 bases between. Germline assignment: CDR1 MDHEN and CDR2 SYDVKM. The CDR3 is 15 residues long. The CDR3 coding sequence is TGTGCCAGCAATACAGGGATATCGAACACCGGGGAGCTGTTTTTT. Amino acids: CASNTGISNTGELFF. The whole variable domain, remainder taken from reference TRBV28 and TRBJ2-2, is DVKVTQSSRYLVKRTGEKVFLECVQDMDHENMFWYRQDPGLGLRLIYFSYDVKMKEKGDIPEGYSVSREKKERFSLILESASTNQTSMYLCASNTGISNTGELFFGEGSRLTVL.

This chain uses TRBV27 with TRBJ1-1; TRBD1 agrees at 8 bases. The V gene end was trimmed by 5 bases and the J gene end by 7 bases; junction bases not matched to a gene: 6. Germline V gives CDR1 MNHEY, CDR2 SMNVEV (reference sequence). This CDR3 has 13 amino acids. CDR3 residues: CASSVDRVVEAFF. CDR3 DNA: TGTGCCAGCAGTGTGGACAGGGTGGTTGAAGCTTTCTTT.

This clone came up once. The rearrangement links TRBV5-6 to TRBJ2-5, with 13 positions matching TRBD2. Germline V gene lookup returns CDR1 SGHDT and CDR2 YYEEEE. V trimming: 0 bases; J trimming: 4 bases; junction bases outside the gene matches: 9. CDR3 length: 18 residues. The CDR3 reads CASSLGLAGGRVGETQYF. Here the CDR3 DNA reads TGTGCCAGCAGCTTGGGACTAGCGGGGGGCCGGGTGGGAGAGACCCAGTACTTC. Based on the CDR3 plus reference TRBV5-6 and TRBJ2-5, the full variable domain is DAGVTQSPTHLIKTRGQQVTLRCSPKSGHDTVSWYQQALGQGPQFIFQYYEEEERQRGNFPDRFSGHQFPNYSSELNVNALLLGDSALYLCASSLGLAGGRVGETQYFGPGTRLLVL.

This rearrangement joins TRBV10-2 to TRBJ2-3, with 7 bases that match TRBD2. CDR1 WSHSY and CDR2 SAAADI come from the germline V gene. The trim removed 3 bases at V and 4 bases at J, leaving 7 bases unmatched. This CDR3 is 15 amino acids long. In DNA, the CDR3 is TGCGCCAGCAGTGATTTAGTCCTAGCGGCAGATACGCAGTATTTT. It codes for CASSDLVLAADTQYF.

The rearrangement links TRBV5-1 to TRBJ1-1, with 8 nucleotides matching TRBD1. J was trimmed by 0 bases and V by 3 bases; bases with no gene match: 4. The germline gives CDR1 SGHRS, CDR2 YFSETQ. This CDR3 region has 15 residues. The CDR3 here is CASSYRQGMNTEAFF. The CDR3 coding sequence is TGCGCCAGCAGCTACAGACAGGGGATGAACACTGAAGCTTTCTTT.

V is TRBV28 and J is TRBJ2-1; 10 bases match TRBD2. The junction had 6 bases not matched to a gene; V was cut back by 2 bases and J by 8 bases. The CDR3 consists of 15 residues. Germline values: CDR1 MDHEN, CDR2 SYDVKM. The CDR3 coding sequence is TGTGCCAGCAGTTTAACGGCTAGCGGGAGATATGAGCAGTTCTTC. This gives the protein CASSLTASGRYEQFF. Full variable domain (missing parts from reference TRBV28 and TRBJ2-1): DVKVTQSSRYLVKRTGEKVFLECVQDMDHENMFWYRQDPGLGLRLIYFSYDVKMKEKGDIPEGYSVSREKKERFSLILESASTNQTSMYLCASSLTASGRYEQFFGPGTRLTVL.

The chain carries TRBV4-1 and TRBJ1-5; D is uncertain. V was shortened by 0 bases and J by 1 base, with 10 bases between the two germline ends. Germline V gene data show CDR1 as MGHRA and CDR2 as YSYEKL. This CDR3 has 16 residues. CDR3: CASSQETGISNQPQHF. The CDR3 region has the DNA TGCGCCAGCAGCCAAGAGACGGGGATAAGCAATCAGCCCCAGCATTTT.

The rearrangement joins TRBV2 to TRBJ1-2; 7 bases fit TRBD1. The germline V gene encodes CDR1 SNHLY and CDR2 FYNNEI. The J segment lost 0 bases and the V segment lost 6 bases, leaving 4 bases of the junction unmatched. This CDR3 has 14 residues. The CDR3 spells CASRGDSPNYGYTF. Here the CDR3 DNA reads TGTGCCAGCAGAGGGGACAGTCCTAACTATGGCTACACCTTC.

The chain couples TRBV27 to TRBJ2-4; 10 nucleotides match TRBD2. This CDR3 spans 15 amino acids. Germline V gives CDR1 MNHEY, CDR2 SMNVEV (reference sequence). V dropped 3 bases and J dropped 4; count of bases not matched to a gene: 3. In nucleotides, the CDR3 is TGTGCCAGCAGTTTTAGCGGGGGGTCTAAAAACATTCAGTACTTC. The encoded protein is CASSFSGGSKNIQYF.

The J gene is TRBJ1-1, the V gene TRBV9; 7 positions match TRBD1. Germline CDR1 is SGDLS and CDR2 is YYNGEE. The J segment lost 12 bases and the V segment lost 0 bases, leaving 17 bases of the junction unmatched. The length of the CDR3 is 16 residues. Written as DNA, the CDR3 is TGTGCCAGCAGCGTAGGGGATAGACAGGGCCGAGAGGACCCTTTCTTT. It yields the protein CASSVGDRQGREDPFF.

The chain combines TRBV7-2 with TRBJ1-1; D is unclear. CDR1 is SGHTA, CDR2 FQGNSA, per germline. V gave up 7 bases and J gave up 0 bases, with 12 bases separating them. The CDR3 length is 14 residues. The CDR3, as DNA: TGTGCCAGCAACACCGGGATCCTGAACACTGAAGCTTTCTTT. Protein: CASNTGILNTEAFF.

The chain uses TRBV30 and TRBJ1-1; D unclear. Germline CDR1 and CDR2: GTSNPN and SVGIG (reference sequence). The CDR3 spans 13 residues. The V gene lost 3 bases and the J gene lost 1 base, with 9 bases spanning the gap. This CDR3 reads CAWRQMANTEAFF. CDR3 bases: TGTGCCTGGAGACAGATGGCGAACACTGAAGCTTTCTTT.

The chain carries TRBV11-2 and TRBJ2-2; possible D gene TRBD2, 6 bases. CDR1 SGHAT and CDR2 FQNNGV come from the germline V gene. The germline V and J ends were trimmed by 3 bases and 7 bases, with 9 bases remaining between them. This CDR3 region has 13 residues. Written as DNA, the CDR3 is TGTGCCAGCAGCTTTAGCGGAAGCGGGGAGCTGTTTTTT. Residues: CASSFSGSGELFF.

The V and J genes are TRBV7-3 and TRBJ2-2; the match to TRBD2 covers 10 bases. Germline values: CDR1 SGHTA, CDR2 FQGTGA. V trimming: 5 bases; J trimming: 3 bases; junction bases outside the gene matches: 6. The CDR3 loop spans 16 amino acids. The CDR3 region is CASSGSGRGDTGELFF. In DNA, the CDR3 is TGTGCCAGCAGCGGCAGCGGGAGGGGAGACACCGGGGAGCTGTTTTTT.

J is TRBJ2-7 and V is TRBV7-9; 8 bases match TRBD1. Germline V gene lookup returns CDR1 SEHNR and CDR2 FQNEAQ (reference sequence). The CDR3 spans 15 residues. V gave up 1 base and J gave up 6 bases; unmatched junction bases: 8. The CDR3 DNA sequence: TGTGCCAGCAGCTTAGACAGGGGGGCGATATTCGAGCAGTACGTC. Translated, it gives CASSLDRGAIFEQYV.

This clone was seen just once. This chain uses TRBV29-1 with TRBJ2-1; 9 bases align to TRBD2. The CDR3 contains 13 residues. Germline lookup yields CDR1 SQVTM and CDR2 ANQGSEA. With 8 bases clipped from V and 6 bases from J, the junction kept 8 bases outside the gene matches. This CDR3 reads CSISGTSFNEQFF. The CDR3 bases are TGCAGCATCTCCGGGACTAGCTTCAATGAGCAGTTCTTC.

The V call is TRBV30, the J call TRBJ1-1; unclear D gene. V was cut by 0 bases and J by 2 bases, with 7 bases left in between. This CDR3 spans 13 amino acids. Germline V gene lookup returns CDR1 GTSNPN and CDR2 SVGIG (reference sequence). CDR3 bases: TGTGCCTGGAGTGTCATCAGAAACACTGAAGCTTTCTTT. Its protein is CAWSVIRNTEAFF.

The chain joins TRBV4-1 to TRBJ1-4; D uncertain. This CDR3 comprises 15 residues. The V end was cut by 0 bases, the J end by 7 bases, with 12 bases between. Germline CDR1 is MGHRA and CDR2 is YSYEKL. As DNA, the CDR3 is TGCGCCAGCAGCCAAGAACAACGAAGCGGTGAAAAACTGTTTTTT. Translated: CASSQEQRSGEKLFF.

The chain recombines TRBV12-3 or TRBV12-4 with TRBJ1-2; no firm D call. The length of the CDR3 is 13 residues. The V gene lost 6 bases and the J gene lost 0 bases, with 8 bases spanning the gap. CDR3 coding DNA: TGTGCCAGCAGCCCGTTAGCTAACTATGGCTACACCTTC. It codes for CASSPLANYGYTF.

V usage is TRBV7-9 and J usage is TRBJ2-3, with TRBD2 matching over 11 bases. The CDR3 consists of 16 residues. In germline, CDR1 is SEHNR, CDR2 FQNEAQ (reference sequence). J was trimmed by 4 bases and V by 4 bases; bases with no gene match: 7. The CDR3 reads CASSSGLAGGSDTQYF. DNA for the CDR3: TGTGCCAGCAGCTCCGGACTAGCGGGTGGTTCAGATACGCAGTATTTT.

This chain joins TRBV20-1 and TRBJ1-2, with D maybe TRBD1 (6 bases). This CDR3 has 12 amino acids. Trimming stripped 3 bases from V and 4 bases from J, with 9 bases between. Germline CDR1 and CDR2: DFQATT and SNEGSKA (reference sequence). Here the CDR3 DNA reads TGCAGTGCTAGTGAGGACAGCTATGGCTACACCTTC. Protein: CSASEDSYGYTF.

The J gene is TRBJ2-7, the V gene TRBV29-1, with TRBD1 matching over 7 bases. CDR1 is SQVTM and CDR2 is ANQGSEA in the germline V gene. Trimming cost V 4 bases and J 3 bases; bases outside gene matches: 6. This CDR3 is built from 13 residues. CDR3 protein: CSVALAGGYEQYF. The CDR3 nucleotides read TGCAGCGTTGCTTTGGCAGGGGGCTACGAGCAGTACTTC.